This TCR beta chain is drawn from a study of T-cell memory formation after mild COVID-19. Notes on the study in general: Among CD4+ contracting clones, most were CM and EM, and CD8+ ones EMRA.

This clonotype was picked up a small number of times. No antigen is known for it. cDNA libraries for TCR alpha and TCR beta, carrying sample barcodes and UMIs, came from 5'RACE with constant-segment primers. TCRdb reanalysed the 5' RACE reads using MiXCR and keeps one entry per CDR3 protein. This table holds roughly 580,000 distinct CDR3 sequences, 18% found once. The germline V and J ends were trimmed by 3 bases and 5 bases, with 7 bases remaining between them. From germline, CDR1 is WSHSY and CDR2 SAAADI. The CDR3 sequence is 12 residues long. The chain recombines TRBV10-2 with TRBJ1-1, with D possibly matching TRBD1 (5 bases). Source material: PBMCs or a T cell subset sorted from them (not recorded which). The clonotype comes from an adult woman who had mild COVID-19 (a few samples of this study predate the infection). Cell type and time point are not known. CDR3 sequence: CASSDWGTEAFF. CDR3 DNA sequence: TGCGCCAGCAGTGATTGGGGGACTGAAGCTTTCTTT.